One sample yielded the 3 T cell receptor beta chains listed below, sequenced in a study of shared clonotypes between healthy human individuals. The data were produced by immunoSEQ multiplex PCR, yet TCRdb's version contains in-frame clones alone and is incomplete. The top ten hold roughly 0.13% of the sample, which has 2 million to 2.5 million clones, 90% to 96% seen once. Specimen: naive CD4+ T cells sorted from blood. Subset described: CD45RA+ positively selected. Receptors were obtained from a man aged 18 to 29 in good health.

This rearrangement joins TRBV11-2 to TRBJ2-3; D may be TRBD1 (5 bases). CDR3 length: 17 residues. Germline V lookup: CDR1 SGHAT, CDR2 FQNNGV. V was pared by 1 base and J by 0 bases, with 14 bases between. CDR3: CASSLGTQGTSTDTQYF. In nucleotides, the CDR3 is TGTGCCAGCAGCTTAGGGACCCAGGGTACTAGCACAGATACGCAGTATTTT.

This chain uses TRBV21-1 with TRBJ2-3; the D call in the table, TRBD1, was not verified against the DNA. TRBV21-1 is flagged as a pseudogene. This CDR3 comprises 13 residues. The CDR3 sequence: CASPDRDTDTQYF. The CDR3 DNA is TGTGCCAGCCCGGACAGGGACACAGATACGCAGTATTTT.

This clone has just one count. The genes are TRBV10-3 and TRBJ2-5, with 7 positions matching TRBD2. Germline CDR1 and CDR2: ENHRY and SYGVKD. The CDR3 length is 11 residues. CDR3 sequence (DNA): TGTGCGACAGCGGGGTTCGAGACCCAGTACTTC. This encodes CATAGFETQYF.